The 12 T cell receptor beta chains listed next were all sequenced from one sample in a study of T cell responses to AZD1222 COVID-19 vaccine. Repertoires were generated with immunoSEQ multiplex PCR, while TCRdb's copy carries only in-frame clones and drops some. The sample carries about 110,000 clones, roughly 87% recorded once. Specimen: peripheral blood, collected on day 0 of MenACWY control vaccination. The receptors were gathered from an adult in good health.

The V and J genes are TRBV12-3 or TRBV12-4 and TRBJ1-2; no reliable D call. This CDR3 has 12 amino acids. V was pared by 3 bases and J by 8 bases, with 10 bases between. Written as DNA, the CDR3 is TGTGCCAGCAGTTTTGCCCTTATCGGCTACACCTTC. It translates to CASSFALIGYTF.

DNA for the CDR3: TGCAGTGCTAGTGCCAGGGGGCTGAACATTCAGTACTTC. Its translation is CSASARGLNIQYF. The V call is TRBV20-1, the J call TRBJ2-4; TRBD1 matches at 8 bases. This CDR3 has 13 amino acids. V trimming: 3 bases; J trimming: 7 bases; junction bases outside the gene matches: 5. The germline V gene has CDR1 DFQATT and CDR2 SNEGSKA (reference sequence).

The V call is TRBV9, the J call TRBJ1-5; a possible D gene is TRBD1 (5 bases). CDR3 length equals 14 residues. The germline V gene encodes CDR1 SGDLS and CDR2 YYNGEE. V lost 4 bases and J lost 7, with 15 bases in between. Here the CDR3 reads CASSPQLTGQPQHF. CDR3 sequence (DNA): TGTGCCAGCAGCCCCCAACTAACAGGCCAGCCCCAGCATTTT.

The rearrangement uses TRBV11-2 and TRBJ2-2; perhaps TRBD1 as D (6 bases). Germline V lookup: CDR1 SGHAT, CDR2 FQNNGV. CDR3 length: 14 amino acids. V was pared by 3 bases and J by 7 bases, with 12 bases between. The CDR3 protein is CASSLDTGFGELFF. The CDR3 DNA follows: TGTGCCAGCAGCTTGGACACAGGGTTCGGGGAGCTGTTTTTT. Variable domain in full (rest from reference TRBV11-2 and TRBJ2-2): EAGVAQSPRYKIIEKRQSVAFWCNPISGHATLYWYQQILGQGPKLLIQFQNNGVVDDSQLPKDRFSAERLKGVDSTLKIQPAKLEDSAVYLCASSLDTGFGELFFGEGSRLTVL.

This clone occurred once. The gene calls are TRBV12-5 and TRBJ2-7; D gene ambiguous. The V gene's germline CDR1 is LGHNT and CDR2 FRNRAP. The germline V and J ends were trimmed by 3 bases and 0 bases, with 6 bases remaining between them. The CDR3 extends over 13 amino acids. The CDR3 here is CASGLWGSYEQYF. The CDR3, as DNA: TGTGCTAGTGGTTTATGGGGCTCCTACGAGCAGTACTTC.

The V call is TRBV28, the J call TRBJ1-6; no firm D call. The germline V gene has CDR1 MDHEN and CDR2 SYDVKM. Trimming stripped 2 bases from V and 9 bases from J, with 14 bases between. This CDR3 has 15 amino acids. CDR3 coding DNA: TGTGCCAGCAGTTTAGCTGGGTCCCTTGGTTCACCCCTCCACTTT. Protein sequence: CASSLAGSLGSPLHF.

V is TRBV28 and J is TRBJ1-5, with D maybe TRBD1 (6 bases). The V end lost 10 bases, the J end lost 2 bases, and 15 bases lay between the germline ends. Germline V gives CDR1 MDHEN, CDR2 SYDVKM. This CDR3 is built from 14 residues. This CDR3 reads CATHGGLRNQPQHF. DNA for the CDR3: TGTGCCACCCACGGGGGGCTTCGCAATCAGCCCCAGCATTTT.

This chain joins TRBV19 and TRBJ2-3; no clear D gene. Per germline, CDR1 LNHDA and CDR2 SQIVND (reference sequence). The ends were cut back, 8 bases at V and 8 bases at J, with 17 bases in the middle. CDR3 length: 13 amino acids. CDR3 DNA sequence: TGTGCCAGTTGGCCACTACCGCCGGGTACGCAGTATTTT. It codes for CASWPLPPGTQYF.

V is TRBV19 and J is TRBJ2-1, with 11 bases matching TRBD2. J was trimmed by 6 bases and V by 3 bases; bases with no gene match: 7. The CDR3 consists of 16 residues. Germline V gene sequence: CDR1 LNHDA, CDR2 SQIVND (reference sequence). CDR3 in DNA: TGTGCCAGTAGTATTATAACTAGCGGGGGCCTCAATGAGCAGTTCTTC. Translated: CASSIITSGGLNEQFF.

The chain couples TRBV6-5 to TRBJ2-1; a weak D match, TRBD1 (6 bases). Germline V gene data show CDR1 as MNHEY and CDR2 as SVGAGI. Trimming shortened V by 6 bases and J by 1 base, and 13 bases separated the two germline ends. The CDR3 sequence is 15 residues long. The CDR3 is CASSREGQSYNEQFF. The CDR3 nucleotides are TGTGCCAGCAGCCGGGAAGGACAGTCCTACAATGAGCAGTTCTTC.

This sequence joins TRBV13 and TRBJ2-3, with D possibly being TRBD1 (5 bases). Germline values: CDR1 PRHDT, CDR2 FYEKMQ (reference sequence). This CDR3 is 13 amino acids long. V lost 1 base to trimming and J lost 4 bases, with 6 bases between them. The CDR3 is CASSLEGADTQYF. The CDR3 nucleotides are TGTGCCAGCAGCTTAGAAGGGGCAGATACGCAGTATTTT.

The chain is built from TRBV28 and TRBJ2-1, with no clear D. The CDR3 runs 16 residues. Germline assignment: CDR1 MDHEN and CDR2 SYDVKM. Between the trimmed V and J ends, which lost 3 bases and 5 bases, there was a span of 17 bases. DNA for the CDR3: TGTGCCAGCAGTTTTGAAAGGACGCGGATAAACAATGAGCAGTTCTTC. It encodes CASSFERTRINNEQFF.